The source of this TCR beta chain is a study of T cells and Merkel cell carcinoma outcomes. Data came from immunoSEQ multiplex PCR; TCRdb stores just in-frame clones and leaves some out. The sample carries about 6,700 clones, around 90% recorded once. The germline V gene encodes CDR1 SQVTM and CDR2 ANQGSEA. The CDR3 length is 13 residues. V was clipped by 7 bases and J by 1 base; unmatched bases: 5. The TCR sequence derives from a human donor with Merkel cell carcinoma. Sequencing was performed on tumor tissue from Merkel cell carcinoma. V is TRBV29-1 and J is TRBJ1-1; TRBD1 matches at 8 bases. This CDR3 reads CSAQGQGNTEAFF. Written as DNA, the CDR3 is TGCAGCGCCCAAGGACAGGGGAACACTGAAGCTTTCTTT.